This passage covers 4 T cell receptor beta chains from one sample sequenced in a study of shared clonotypes between healthy human individuals. TCRdb keeps only in-frame clones here, not all; method: immunoSEQ multiplex PCR. The table records 450,000 to 650,000 clones, 70% to 80% of them present only once. Source material: PBMCs. These receptors originate from a woman in her thirties or forties in good health. Some clones in this sample may be carry-over from other donors' samples.

This clone has more than one count but fewer than ten. The rearrangement joins TRBV5-1 to TRBJ2-5; TRBD1 is a possible D gene (5 bases). CDR1 and CDR2 (germline): SGHRS, YFSETQ. Deletions cut 6 bases from V and 2 bases from J, with 11 bases between. The CDR3 loop spans 13 amino acids. In DNA form, the CDR3 reads TGCGCCAGCAAGGTGCCAGGGCAAGAGACCCAGTACTTC. It translates to CASKVPGQETQYF.

The gene calls are TRBV28 and TRBJ2-7; 10 nucleotides line up with TRBD1. The CDR3 runs to 15 residues. V lost 7 bases to trimming and J lost 4 bases; unmatched junction nucleotides: 10. Germline-derived CDR1 and CDR2 are MDHEN and SYDVKM. CDR3 region: CASKTGQGGRYEQYF. CDR3 sequence (DNA): TGTGCCAGCAAAACTGGACAGGGGGGCAGGTACGAGCAGTACTTC.

V and J are TRBV6-4 and TRBJ2-7; TRBD2 matches 10 bases. Germline V gene sequence: CDR1 MRHNA, CDR2 SNTAGT. Losses at the gene ends were 6 bases for V and 0 bases for J; bases not matched to a gene: 5. The CDR3 covers 15 residues. The CDR3, as DNA: TGTGCCAGCAGGCTGACTAGCGGGCCCTCCTACGAGCAGTACTTC. Amino acids: CASRLTSGPSYEQYF.

The chain is built from TRBV5-1 and TRBJ1-1, with TRBD1 matching over 12 bases. Germline V gene data show CDR1 as SGHRS and CDR2 as YFSETQ. This CDR3 is built from 16 residues. V was pared by 0 bases and J by 3 bases, with 3 bases of the junction left unmatched. CDR3 sequence (DNA): TGCGCCAGCAGCTTGGGCGGGACAGGGGGCTACACTGAAGCTTTCTTT. Its protein product is CASSLGGTGGYTEAFF.